This T cell receptor (beta chain) was captured in a study of T cells in Graves' hyperthyroidism and ophthalmopathy. Trimming pared 8 bases from V and 3 bases from J, leaving 14 bases between. Looked up from germline, CDR1 is MNHNS and CDR2 is SASEGT. This CDR3 has 14 amino acids. Study-wide findings and caveats: Blood held most thyroid clonotypes expanded above 0.001 frequency.

Concerning this clonotype itself: Its target is not known.

Graves' hyperthyroidism qualified as stable when ophthalmopathy did not progress within 18 months. Pregnant or lactating patients were excluded, as were those with uncontrolled infection or other autoimmune disease. Used for diagnoses were clinical symptoms, serum thyroxine and TRAb, thyroid ultrasound and orbital computed tomography. Template material for amplifying TCR beta CDR3 regions consisted of RNA transcripts. HTBI primers were employed in a first-round RT-PCR of the TCR CDR3. TCRdb ran MiXCR on the multiplex PCR reads and lists one entry per CDR3 protein. The data show 480,000 or so distinct CDR3 sequences, 14% seen once.

This rearrangement joins TRBV6-1 to TRBJ2-1; D remains unclear. The clonotype originates from a young woman with Graves' hyperthyroidism. The sample taken for sequencing was blood. CDR3 bases: TGTGCCAGCTTGAGCCTCCCGAACTACAATGAGCAGTTCTTC. Translated: CASLSLPNYNEQFF.